Shown below are 22 T cell receptor beta chains from a single sample sequenced in a study of blood T cell repertoires in COVID-19. Sequencing was performed with immunoSEQ multiplex PCR; in TCRdb, only in-frame clones are kept and a portion is missing. The table has some 170,000 clones, more than 80% seen once. Sequenced input: PBMCs or T cells enriched from blood (not recorded which). The receptors come from a man aged 40-55 years who had recovered from COVID-19.

The chain employs TRBV30 and TRBJ1-6; the D is unclear. Germline CDR1 reads GTSNPN; CDR2 reads SVGIG (reference sequence). Trimming removed 0 bases at V and 0 bases at J, with 15 bases between. This CDR3 region has 18 residues. CDR3 nucleotide sequence: TGTGCCTGGAGTGTACGGGTCAGCCCTAGCTCCTATAATTCACCCCTCCACTTT. This encodes CAWSVRVSPSSYNSPLHF.

The rearrangement joins TRBV7-9 to TRBJ1-3, with D tentatively TRBD1 (5 bases). CDR3 size: 16 residues. Trimming took 3 bases from V and 0 from J, leaving 12 bases between them. From germline, CDR1 is SEHNR and CDR2 FQNEAQ (reference sequence). The DNA for the CDR3 is TGTGCCAGCAGCTTTAATAGGGGCCTCTCTGGAAACACCATATATTTT. Its translation is CASSFNRGLSGNTIYF.

The chain uses TRBV27 and TRBJ2-7, with TRBD2 identical over 8 bases. Germline assignment: CDR1 MNHEY and CDR2 SMNVEV (reference sequence). J gave up 3 bases and V 5 bases, and 3 bases lay outside the gene matches. CDR3 length: 13 residues. The DNA for the CDR3 is TGTGCCAGCAGTCCAAGCGGGAGCTACGAGCAGTACTTC. Protein product: CASSPSGSYEQYF.

The V and J genes are TRBV29-1 and TRBJ1-3; no definite D call. The CDR3 has 13 amino acids. Germline V gives CDR1 SQVTM, CDR2 ANQGSEA. V dropped 0 bases and J dropped 4 bases, with 7 bases sitting between them. The CDR3 region has the DNA TGCAGCGTTGAAGACCACAGCGGAAACACCATATATTTT. Its protein product is CSVEDHSGNTIYF.

V and J are TRBV6-5 and TRBJ1-6, with 9 nucleotides matching TRBD1. There are 15 residues in the CDR3. Germline trimming cut 8 bases from V and 7 bases from J; bases unmatched to any gene: 9. The germline V gene encodes CDR1 MNHEY and CDR2 SVGAGI. The CDR3 sequence: CASASDRGLNSPLHF. Here the CDR3 DNA reads TGTGCCAGCGCTTCGGACAGGGGTTTGAATTCACCCCTCCACTTT.

The rearrangement links TRBV27 to TRBJ2-1; 8 nucleotides line up with TRBD1. This CDR3 region has 15 residues. Germline V gene data show CDR1 as MNHEY and CDR2 as SMNVEV (reference sequence). V gave up 4 bases and J gave up 7 bases; unmatched junction bases: 9. The CDR3 protein is CASSSQGQGVNEQFF. Here the CDR3 DNA reads TGTGCCAGCAGTTCCCAAGGACAGGGAGTGAATGAGCAGTTCTTC.

V usage is TRBV18 and J usage is TRBJ1-5; D unclear. Germline V gene data show CDR1 as KGHSH and CDR2 as LQKENI. There are 14 residues in the CDR3. Trimming removed 2 bases at V and 5 bases at J, with 10 bases between. CDR3 in amino acids: CASSPLTSDQPQHF. The CDR3 bases are TGTGCCAGCTCACCATTAACAAGCGATCAGCCCCAGCATTTT.

This clone occurred once. The gene calls are TRBV30 and TRBJ1-2; 9 nucleotides match TRBD1. The V segment lost 8 bases and the J segment 8 bases; nucleotides outside the gene matches: 15. Germline loops: CDR1 GTSNPN, CDR2 SVGIG (reference sequence). The CDR3 is 14 amino acids. The CDR3: CATQTPQGARGYTF. As DNA, the CDR3 is TGTGCCACACAGACCCCACAGGGGGCGCGGGGCTACACCTTC.

J is TRBJ2-3 and V is TRBV10-3; 14 nucleotides align to TRBD2. J was trimmed by 6 bases and V by 6 bases; bases with no gene match: 11. The CDR3 runs to 17 residues. Germline CDR1 reads ENHRY; CDR2 reads SYGVKD. The DNA for the CDR3 is TGTGCCATCAGCCCTCCAATAGGGACTAGCGGGAGTGATACGCAGTATTTT. It yields the protein CAISPPIGTSGSDTQYF.

V usage is TRBV28 and J usage is TRBJ1-5, with D perhaps TRBD1 (5 bases). V lost 3 bases to trimming and J lost 4 bases, with 13 bases between them. Germline CDR1 MDHEN, CDR2 SYDVKM. This CDR3 is 15 amino acids long. The CDR3 sequence: CASSFGSGSNQPQHF. CDR3 DNA sequence: TGTGCCAGCAGTTTCGGTTCAGGGTCAAATCAGCCCCAGCATTTT.

The V call is TRBV5-4, the J call TRBJ2-7; D perhaps matches TRBD1 (5 bases). The germline V gene has CDR1 SGHNT and CDR2 YYREEE (reference sequence). The CDR3 extends over 14 amino acids. Deletions cut 2 bases from V and 0 bases from J, with 9 bases between. In DNA form, the CDR3 reads TGTGCCAGCAGCTTAGACAGCGCCTCCTACGAGCAGTACTTC. Its protein is CASSLDSASYEQYF.

The rearrangement links TRBV28 to TRBJ1-5, with 8 bases identical to TRBD1. This CDR3 contains 16 residues. V shed 5 bases and J 4 bases; nucleotides not matched to a gene: 10. Germline V CDR1 and CDR2: MDHEN, SYDVKM. CDR3 in amino acids: CASSRGDRKGNQPQHF. The CDR3 DNA is TGTGCCAGCAGTCGGGGGGACAGGAAGGGGAATCAGCCCCAGCATTTT.

The gene calls are TRBV4-1 and TRBJ2-2; the D gene is possibly TRBD2 (6 bases). V lost 0 bases to trimming and J lost 6 bases, with 17 bases between them. The CDR3 is 17 residues long. CDR1 and CDR2 (germline): MGHRA, YSYEKL. CDR3 nucleotides: TGCGCCAGCAGCCAAGATCCAGGAGGGTTACGCGCCGGGGAGCTGTTTTTT. This encodes CASSQDPGGLRAGELFF.

The chain carries TRBV4-1 and TRBJ2-5; 12 positions match TRBD2. This CDR3 comprises 14 residues. V lost 7 bases, J lost 4 bases, and 4 bases stayed unmatched. In germline, CDR1 is MGHRA, CDR2 YSYEKL. The CDR3 loop reads CASKSSGGVETQYF. CDR3 nucleotides: TGCGCCAGCAAATCTAGCGGGGGGGTAGAGACCCAGTACTTC.

The chain couples TRBV18 to TRBJ1-4; TRBD1 matches at 11 bases. The germline gives CDR1 KGHSH, CDR2 LQKENI. The V and J ends lost 6 bases and 8 bases, in that order; junction bases with no gene match: 8. The CDR3 sequence is 15 residues long. CDR3 nucleotide sequence: TGTGCCAGCTCTCCTCGGACAGGGGGCAAAGAAAAACTGTTTTTT. Encoded protein: CASSPRTGGKEKLFF.

This clone was seen more than once but under ten times. The chain employs TRBV5-1 and TRBJ1-5; D not certain. The CDR3 has 15 amino acids. Germline CDR1 is SGHRS and CDR2 is YFSETQ. The V gene lost 4 bases and the J gene lost 5 bases, with 16 bases spanning the gap. CDR3 nucleotides: TGCGCCAGCAGCGAACGGGGAGAGGATTATCAGCCCCAGCATTTT. Translated: CASSERGEDYQPQHF.

This chain joins TRBV4-2 and TRBJ1-2; no reliable D call. The CDR3 length is 15 residues. Germline V gene lookup returns CDR1 LGHNA and CDR2 YNFKEQ. Trimming removed 0 bases from V and 4 bases from J, with 12 bases in between. The chain's CDR3 is CASSQDGRGSYGYTF. In DNA form, the CDR3 reads TGTGCCAGCAGCCAAGATGGCCGAGGGAGCTATGGCTACACCTTC.

This clone is a singleton in its sample. The chain has TRBV3-1 (or the pseudogene TRBV3-2) and TRBJ2-4; 9 positions match TRBD2. The V and J ends lost 7 bases and 5 bases, in that order; junction bases with no gene match: 3. The CDR3 is 13 residues long. The germline CDR1 and CDR2 sequences are LGHDT and YNNKEL (reference sequence). CDR3 in DNA: TGTGCCAGCACCAAGCGGGGGGAAAACATTCAGTACTTC. Translating it yields CASTKRGENIQYF.

The J gene is TRBJ1-4, the V gene TRBV18; D uncertain. Germline V CDR1 and CDR2: KGHSH, LQKENI. V was clipped by 6 bases and J by 0 bases, with 8 bases between them. The CDR3 has 14 residues. The CDR3 sequence is CASSEGATNEKLFF. The CDR3 nucleotides read TGTGCCAGCTCGGAGGGCGCAACTAATGAAAAACTGTTTTTT.

This clone appeared a single time. The chain uses TRBV5-6 and TRBJ2-1; TRBD1 agrees at 10 bases. The germline V gene encodes CDR1 SGHDT and CDR2 YYEEEE. With 4 bases clipped from V and 10 bases from J, the junction kept 11 bases outside the gene matches. The CDR3 is 15 amino acids. The CDR3 bases are TGTGCCAGCAGCCTTCCGGGACAGGGGAATTGGGAGCAGTTCTTC. It yields the protein CASSLPGQGNWEQFF.

The chain combines TRBV7-3 with TRBJ2-7, with 8 bases aligning to TRBD2. Germline CDR1 is SGHTA and CDR2 is FQGTGA. Trimming took 5 bases from V and 6 from J; bases not matched to a gene: 9. The CDR3 sequence is 14 residues long. This CDR3 reads CASSTSGSQGEQYF. The CDR3, as DNA: TGTGCCAGCAGCACGAGCGGGAGCCAGGGCGAGCAGTACTTC.

This sequence joins TRBV7-6 and TRBJ1-1, with D possibly TRBD1 on 5 matching bases. CDR3 length: 11 residues. Germline loops: CDR1 SGHVS, CDR2 FNYEAQ. Trimming shortened V by 6 bases and J by 6 bases, and 8 bases separated the two germline ends. Written as DNA, the CDR3 is TGTGCCAGCAGTACAGGTTCTGAAGCTTTCTTT. This gives the protein CASSTGSEAFF.